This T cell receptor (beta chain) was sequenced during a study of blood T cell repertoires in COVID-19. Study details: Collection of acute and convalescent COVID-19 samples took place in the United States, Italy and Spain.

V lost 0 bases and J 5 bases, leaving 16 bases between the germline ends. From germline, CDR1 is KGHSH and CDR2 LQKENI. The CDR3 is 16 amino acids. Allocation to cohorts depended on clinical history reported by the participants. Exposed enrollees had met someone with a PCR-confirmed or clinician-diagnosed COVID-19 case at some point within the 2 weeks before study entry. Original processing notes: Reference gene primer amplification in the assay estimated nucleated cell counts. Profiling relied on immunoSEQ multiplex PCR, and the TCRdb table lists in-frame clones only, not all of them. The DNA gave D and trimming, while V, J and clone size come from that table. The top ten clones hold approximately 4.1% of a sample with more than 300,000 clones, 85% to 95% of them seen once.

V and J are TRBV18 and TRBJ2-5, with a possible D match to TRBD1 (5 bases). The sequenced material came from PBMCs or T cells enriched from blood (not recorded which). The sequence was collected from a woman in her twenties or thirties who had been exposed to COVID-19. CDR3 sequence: CASSPPGPEIRETQYF. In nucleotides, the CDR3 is TGTGCCAGCTCACCACCGGGGCCAGAGATCAGGGAGACCCAGTACTTC.